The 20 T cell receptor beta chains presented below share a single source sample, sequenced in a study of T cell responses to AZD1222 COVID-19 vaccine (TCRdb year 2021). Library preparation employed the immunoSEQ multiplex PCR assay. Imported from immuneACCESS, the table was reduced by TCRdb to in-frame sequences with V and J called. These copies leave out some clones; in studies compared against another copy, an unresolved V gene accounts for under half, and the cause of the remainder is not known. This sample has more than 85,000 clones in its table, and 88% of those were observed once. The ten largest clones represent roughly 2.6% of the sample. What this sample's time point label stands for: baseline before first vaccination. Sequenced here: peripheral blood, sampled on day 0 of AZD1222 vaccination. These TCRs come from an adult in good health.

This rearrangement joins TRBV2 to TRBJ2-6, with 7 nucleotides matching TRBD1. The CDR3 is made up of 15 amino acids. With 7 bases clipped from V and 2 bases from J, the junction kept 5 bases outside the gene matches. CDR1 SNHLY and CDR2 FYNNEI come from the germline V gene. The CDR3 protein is CASTPDRAGANVLTF. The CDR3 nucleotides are TGTGCCAGCACCCCAGACAGGGCTGGGGCCAACGTCCTGACTTTC. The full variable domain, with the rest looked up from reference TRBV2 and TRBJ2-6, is EPEVTQTPSHQVTQMGQEVILRCVPISNHLYFYWYRQILGQKVEFLVSFYNNEISEKSEIFDDQFSVERPDGSNFTLKIRSTKLEDSAMYFCASTPDRAGANVLTFGAGSRLTVL.

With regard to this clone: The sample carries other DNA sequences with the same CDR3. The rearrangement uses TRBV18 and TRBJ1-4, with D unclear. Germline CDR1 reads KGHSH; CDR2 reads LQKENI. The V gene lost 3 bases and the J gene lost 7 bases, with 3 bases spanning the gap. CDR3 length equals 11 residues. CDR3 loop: CASSPGEKLFF. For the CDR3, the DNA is TGTGCCAGCTCACCGGGTGAAAAACTGTTTTTT.

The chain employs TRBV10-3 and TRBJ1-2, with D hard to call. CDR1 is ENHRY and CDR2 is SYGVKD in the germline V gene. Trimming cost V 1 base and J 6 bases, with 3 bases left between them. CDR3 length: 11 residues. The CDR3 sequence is CAISELNGYTF. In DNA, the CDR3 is TGTGCCATCAGTGAGTTAAATGGCTACACCTTC.

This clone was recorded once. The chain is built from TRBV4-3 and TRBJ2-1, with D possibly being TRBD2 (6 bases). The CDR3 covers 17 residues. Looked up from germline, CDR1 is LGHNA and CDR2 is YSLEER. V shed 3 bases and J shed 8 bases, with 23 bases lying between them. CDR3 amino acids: CASSQGRLGTHLDEQFF. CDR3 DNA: TGCGCCAGCAGCCAGGGCAGACTAGGAACTCATTTGGATGAGCAGTTCTTC.

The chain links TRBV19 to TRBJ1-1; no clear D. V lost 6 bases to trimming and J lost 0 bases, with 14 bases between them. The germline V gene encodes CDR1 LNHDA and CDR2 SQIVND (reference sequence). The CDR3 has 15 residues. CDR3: CASRWLEGLNTEAFF. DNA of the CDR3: TGTGCCAGTAGATGGTTGGAGGGATTGAACACTGAAGCTTTCTTT. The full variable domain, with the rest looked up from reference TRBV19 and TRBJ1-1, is DGGITQSPKYLFRKEGQNVTLSCEQNLNHDAMYWYRQDPGQGLRLIYYSQIVNDFQKGDIAEGYSVSREKKESFPLTVTSAQKNPTAFYLCASRWLEGLNTEAFFGQGTRLTVV.

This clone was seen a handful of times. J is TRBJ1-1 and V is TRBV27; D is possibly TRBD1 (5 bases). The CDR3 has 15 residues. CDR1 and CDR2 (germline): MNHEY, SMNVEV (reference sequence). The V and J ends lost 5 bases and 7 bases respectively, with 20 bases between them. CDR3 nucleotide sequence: TGTGCCAGCAGTCTGGGGGGAGGTGGTGAGTTTGAAGCTTTCTTT. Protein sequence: CASSLGGGGEFEAFF.

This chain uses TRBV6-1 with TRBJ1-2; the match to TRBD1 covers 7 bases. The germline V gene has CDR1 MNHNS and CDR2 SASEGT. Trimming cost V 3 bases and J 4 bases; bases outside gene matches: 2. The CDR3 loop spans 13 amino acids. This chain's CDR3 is CASSDWDSYGYTF. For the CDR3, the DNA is TGTGCCAGCAGTGATTGGGACAGCTATGGCTACACCTTC.

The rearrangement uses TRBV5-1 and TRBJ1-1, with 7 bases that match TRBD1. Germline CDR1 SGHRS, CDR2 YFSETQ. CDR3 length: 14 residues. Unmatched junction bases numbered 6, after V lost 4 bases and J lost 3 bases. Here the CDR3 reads CASSGDRQYTEAFF. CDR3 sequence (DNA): TGCGCCAGCAGCGGGGACAGACAATACACTGAAGCTTTCTTT.

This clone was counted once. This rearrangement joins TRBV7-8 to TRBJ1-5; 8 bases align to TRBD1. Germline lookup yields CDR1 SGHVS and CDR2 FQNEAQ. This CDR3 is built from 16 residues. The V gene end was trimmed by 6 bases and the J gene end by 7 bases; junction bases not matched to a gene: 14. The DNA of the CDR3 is TGTGCCAGCAGTCAGGAGGACAGGGTTCGGGTGCAGCCCCAGCATTTT. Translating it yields CASSQEDRVRVQPQHF.

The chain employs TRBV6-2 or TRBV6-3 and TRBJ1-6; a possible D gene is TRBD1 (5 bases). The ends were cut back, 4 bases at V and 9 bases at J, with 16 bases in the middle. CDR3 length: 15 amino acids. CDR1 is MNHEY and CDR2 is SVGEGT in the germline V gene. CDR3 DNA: TGTGCCAGCAGTTCTGAGAGGGGAGGTCGTTCACCCCTCCACTTT. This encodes CASSSERGGRSPLHF.

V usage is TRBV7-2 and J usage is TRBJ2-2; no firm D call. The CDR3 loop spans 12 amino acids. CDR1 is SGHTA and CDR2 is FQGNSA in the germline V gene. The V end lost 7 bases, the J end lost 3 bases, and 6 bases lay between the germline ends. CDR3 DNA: TGTGCCAGCACTTCGGACACCGGGGAGCTGTTTTTT. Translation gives CASTSDTGELFF. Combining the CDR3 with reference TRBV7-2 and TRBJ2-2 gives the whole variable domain GAGVSQSPSNKVTEKGKDVELRCDPISGHTALYWYRQSLGQGLEFLIYFQGNSAPDKSGLPSDRFSAERTGGSVSTLTIQRTQQEDSAVYLCASTSDTGELFFGEGSRLTVL.

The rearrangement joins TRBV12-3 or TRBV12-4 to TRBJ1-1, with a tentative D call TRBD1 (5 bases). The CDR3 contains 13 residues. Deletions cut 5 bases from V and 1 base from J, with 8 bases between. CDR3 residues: CASSRGQNTEAFF. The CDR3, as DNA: TGTGCCAGCAGTCGTGGACAGAACACTGAAGCTTTCTTT.

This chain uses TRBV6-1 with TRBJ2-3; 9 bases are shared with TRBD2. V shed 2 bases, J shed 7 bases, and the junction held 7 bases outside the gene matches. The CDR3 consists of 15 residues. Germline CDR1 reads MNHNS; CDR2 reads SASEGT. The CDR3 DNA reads TGTGCCAGCAGTGAATCAGCGGGGGGCCCCAATACGCAGTATTTT. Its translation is CASSESAGGPNTQYF.

CDR3 amino acids: CASSLDPPGQGNTGELFF. Here the CDR3 DNA reads TGCGCCAGCAGCCTCGACCCTCCGGGACAGGGGAACACCGGGGAGCTGTTTTTT. The gene calls are TRBV4-1 and TRBJ2-2; 9 nucleotides line up with TRBD1. The V gene's germline CDR1 is MGHRA and CDR2 YSYEKL. The CDR3 runs to 18 residues. J lost 1 base, V lost 4 bases, and 10 bases had no gene match.

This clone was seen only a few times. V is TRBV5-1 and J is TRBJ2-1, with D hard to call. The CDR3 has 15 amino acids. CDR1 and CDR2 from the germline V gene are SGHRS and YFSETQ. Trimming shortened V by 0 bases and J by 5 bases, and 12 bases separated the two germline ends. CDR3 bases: TGCGCCAGCAGCTTGGGACTCCAACCTCACAATGAGCAGTTCTTC. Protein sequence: CASSLGLQPHNEQFF.

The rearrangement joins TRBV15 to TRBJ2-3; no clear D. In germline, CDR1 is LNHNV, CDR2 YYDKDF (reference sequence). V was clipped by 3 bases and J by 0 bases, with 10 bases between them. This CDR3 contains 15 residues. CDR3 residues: CATSRAGDSTDTQYF. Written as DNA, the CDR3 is TGTGCCACCAGCAGGGCAGGAGACAGCACAGATACGCAGTATTTT.

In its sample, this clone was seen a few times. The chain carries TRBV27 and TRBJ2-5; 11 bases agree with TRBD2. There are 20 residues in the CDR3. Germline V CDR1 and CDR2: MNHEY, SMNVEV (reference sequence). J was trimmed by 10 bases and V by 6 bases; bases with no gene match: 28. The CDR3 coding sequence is TGTGCCAGCAGCAAACAGTCCGGGACTAGCGGACACCTACTTCAAAAGGACCAGTACTTC. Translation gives CASSKQSGTSGHLLQKDQYF.

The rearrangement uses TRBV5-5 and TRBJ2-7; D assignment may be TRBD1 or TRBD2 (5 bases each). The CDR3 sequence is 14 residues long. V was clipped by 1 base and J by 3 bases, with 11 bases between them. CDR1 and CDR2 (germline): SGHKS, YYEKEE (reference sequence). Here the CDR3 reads CASSLSSGSYEQYF. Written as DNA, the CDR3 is TGTGCCAGCAGCTTGTCATCAGGGAGCTACGAGCAGTACTTC.

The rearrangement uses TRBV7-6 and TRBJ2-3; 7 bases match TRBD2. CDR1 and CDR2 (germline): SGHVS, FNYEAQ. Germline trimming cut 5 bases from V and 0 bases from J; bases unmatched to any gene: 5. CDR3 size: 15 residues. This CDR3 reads CASSGAGASTDTQYF. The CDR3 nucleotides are TGTGCCAGCAGCGGGGCGGGAGCGAGCACAGATACGCAGTATTTT.

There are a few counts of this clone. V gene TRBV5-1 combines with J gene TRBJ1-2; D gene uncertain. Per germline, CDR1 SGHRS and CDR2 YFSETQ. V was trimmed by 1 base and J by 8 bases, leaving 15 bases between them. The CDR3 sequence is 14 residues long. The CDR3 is CASSLQALSEGYTF. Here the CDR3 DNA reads TGCGCCAGCAGCTTGCAGGCGTTATCTGAGGGCTACACCTTC. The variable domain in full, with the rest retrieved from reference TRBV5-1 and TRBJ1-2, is KAGVTQTPRYLIKTRGQQVTLSCSPISGHRSVSWYQQTPGQGLQFLFEYFSETQRNKGNFPGRFSGRQFSNSRSEMNVSTLELGDSALYLCASSLQALSEGYTFGSGTRLTVV.